This T cell receptor beta chain appears in the sequencing data of a study of cytomegalovirus exposure and HLA in healthy donors. On this clone itself: The antigen remains unidentified.

Broader study findings: It was about 150 TCR beta chains that were listed as cytomegalovirus-associated. Further analysis, carried out later, found HLA-associated TCR beta chains more clonally expanded than equally common other chains. Most CMV-associated TCR beta chains were later found to appear HLA-restricted.

PCR involved 60 Vbeta and 13 Jbeta primers. TCRdb keeps only in-frame clones here, not all; method: immunoSEQ multiplex PCR. The repertoire includes 150,000 to 180,000 clones, roughly 70% of them detected once, and roughly 2% sits in the top ten. With V trimmed by 5 bases and J by 3 bases, 9 bases remained unmatched. Looked up from germline, CDR1 is SGHVS and CDR2 is FNYEAQ. The CDR3 consists of 15 residues. This rearrangement joins TRBV7-6 to TRBJ1-2, with 7 bases aligning to TRBD1. The clonotype originates from a man aged 25 to 40 in good health and CMV-seronegative. The sequenced sample was PBMCs. The CDR3 DNA is TGTGCCAGCAGCAAAGTCGGACAGGATTACTATGGCTACACCTTC. Protein sequence: CASSKVGQDYYGYTF. Drawing the rest from reference TRBV7-6 and TRBJ1-2, the complete variable domain is GAGVSQSPRYKVTKRGQDVALRCDPISGHVSLYWYRQALGQGPEFLTYFNYEAQQDKSGLPNDRFSAERPEGSISTLTIQRTEQRDSAMYRCASSKVGQDYYGYTFGSGTRLTVV.